One sample yielded the 2 T cell receptor beta chains listed below, sequenced in a study of blood T cell repertoires in COVID-19. Here immunoSEQ multiplex PCR was the method, and the copy in TCRdb shows in-frame clones only, minus some. This repertoire shows 95,000 to 100,000 clones, approximately 90% found once; its top ten account for 3.5% to 5%. The sample comprised peripheral blood. These receptors all come from a human donor with COVID-19, enrolled during active disease. The donor label of this sample is uncertain.

The rearrangement joins TRBV7-3 to TRBJ2-1; weak D call: TRBD2 (5 bases). Germline CDR1 SGHTA, CDR2 FQGTGA. The CDR3 totals 16 residues. The V end lost 0 bases, the J end lost 7 bases, and 16 bases lay between the germline ends. CDR3 DNA sequence: TGTGCCAGCAGCTTAACTCTCACTAGAGTGTTGAATGAGCAGTTCTTC. Translated: CASSLTLTRVLNEQFF.

The chain combines TRBV11-3 with TRBJ2-2, with D uncertain. V was trimmed by 2 bases and J by 0 bases, leaving 10 bases between them. Germline CDR1 reads SGHNT; CDR2 reads YENEEA. The CDR3 covers 16 residues. DNA of the CDR3: TGTGCCAGCAGCTTATACTCCACGACGAACACCGGGGAGCTGTTTTTT. Translating gives CASSLYSTTNTGELFF.